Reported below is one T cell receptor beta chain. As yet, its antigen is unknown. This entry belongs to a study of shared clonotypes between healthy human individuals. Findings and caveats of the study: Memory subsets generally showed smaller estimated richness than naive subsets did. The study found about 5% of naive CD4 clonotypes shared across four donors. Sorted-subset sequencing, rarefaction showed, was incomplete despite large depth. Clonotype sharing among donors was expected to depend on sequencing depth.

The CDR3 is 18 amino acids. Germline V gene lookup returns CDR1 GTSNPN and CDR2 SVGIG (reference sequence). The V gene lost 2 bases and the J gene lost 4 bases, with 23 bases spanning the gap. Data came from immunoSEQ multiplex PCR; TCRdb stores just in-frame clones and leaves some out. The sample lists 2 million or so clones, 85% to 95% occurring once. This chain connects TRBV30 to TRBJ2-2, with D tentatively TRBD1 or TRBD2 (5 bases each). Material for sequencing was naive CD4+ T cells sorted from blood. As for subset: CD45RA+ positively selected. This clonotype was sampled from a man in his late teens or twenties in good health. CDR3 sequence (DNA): TGTGCCTGGAGTAATGACGGCAGGGAGAGGCCGGGCACCGGGGAGCTGTTTTTT. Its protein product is CAWSNDGRERPGTGELFF.